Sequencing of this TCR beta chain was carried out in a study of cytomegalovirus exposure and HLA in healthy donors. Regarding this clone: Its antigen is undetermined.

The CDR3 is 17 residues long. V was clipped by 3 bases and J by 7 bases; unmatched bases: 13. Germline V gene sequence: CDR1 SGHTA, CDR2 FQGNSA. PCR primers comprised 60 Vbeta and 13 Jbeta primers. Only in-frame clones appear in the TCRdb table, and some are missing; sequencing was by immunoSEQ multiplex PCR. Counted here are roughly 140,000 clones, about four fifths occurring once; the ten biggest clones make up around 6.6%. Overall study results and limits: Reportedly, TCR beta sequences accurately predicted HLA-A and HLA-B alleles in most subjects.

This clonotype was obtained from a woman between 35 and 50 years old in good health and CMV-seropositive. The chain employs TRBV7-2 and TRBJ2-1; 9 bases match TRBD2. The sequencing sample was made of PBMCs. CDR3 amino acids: CASSFSTPGLAANEQFF. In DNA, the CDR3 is TGTGCCAGCAGCTTTTCAACCCCGGGACTAGCAGCAAATGAGCAGTTCTTC.